The entry below describes one TCR beta chain. This receptor's antigen is unknown. Per-nucleotide qualities are absent, and no much larger clonotype sits a single base away. The entry originates in a study of PD-1 blockade in classical Hodgkin lymphoma (dated by TCRdb to the early 2020s). Turning to the overall study: Nivolumab dosing was 3 mg/kg intravenously every 2 weeks, continuing until either disease progression or unacceptable toxicity. The study used TCR beta sequencing and CyTOF to define a peripheral blood immune signature of response to PD-1 blockade in classical Hodgkin lymphoma. The paper as a whole reports these results and caveats: Among trial patients, those achieving complete response had baseline diversity similar to that of newly diagnosed patients, while diversity was significantly lower in partial responders and progressors. The study was limited to a single clinical trial cohort, and causes of repertoire differences, possibly disease activity or prior therapy, remained undefined. Lower diversity was observed in patients in whom nivolumab was started less than 1 year after ASCT, and these patients were excluded from later analyses so that confounding by immune reconstitution would be avoided. By C4D1, a significant rise was seen in CD4+ TCR diversity but not in CD8+ TCR diversity (p=0.0027 vs p=0.16), and the rise was most apparent among complete responders (p=0.02). Baseline TCR diversity was reported to be lower in newly diagnosed patients than in healthy donors and to be lower still in relapsed/refractory patients.

The cysteine opens and the phenylalanine closes a CDR3 of 16 amino acids. Of the read, only the CDR3 DNA is kept; its 48 bases are in frame from base 1. CDR1 LNHDA and CDR2 SQIVND are derived from the germline V gene (reference sequence). Trimming at the junction amounts to 0 bases on V and 4 bases on J, and the germline ends lie 13 bases apart. Genomic DNA was extracted with the Qiagen DNeasy kit from unsorted PBMCs and from negatively selected CD4+ and CD8+ fractions. Amplification of TCR beta CDR3 regions was done by immunoSEQ multiplex PCR with primers that anneal to V and J segments. Amplification bias was minimized using a synthetic immune receptor repertoire, and residual bias was removed computationally after sequencing. Regarding the original processing steps: Repertoire diversity was quantified as the Shannon entropy index using custom Python scripts. Unsorted, CD4+ and CD8+ repertoires were examined separately, except in combined analyses, for which CD4+ and CD8+ sequences were merged in silico. A clone was considered expanded if an increase in frequency of at least 2-fold after treatment relative to C1D1 was found, and a pseudocount of 0.5 was applied to clones undetected at baseline. Clones with 0 or 1 copy at C1D1 were defined as singleton clones, while clones with 2 or more copies were defined as non-singleton clones. Clones expanded in unsorted samples were labelled as CD4+, CD8+ or unknown by matching protein sequences in sorted samples from the same patient. Wilcoxon tests on paired samples were used to test changes in diversity from C1D1 to C4D1. TCRdb took this table from immuneACCESS and kept in-frame rearrangements with V and J called. Such tables lack part of the clones; where checked against another copy, unresolved V genes explain under half of the gap, and the rest is unexplained. That table furnishes V, J and clone size, whereas the DNA furnished D and trimming. This sample is represented by 55,000 to 65,000 clones; approximately 90% of them were singletons. The ten biggest clones cover over 14% of the sample.

The sample's time point label is to be understood as: cycle 1 day 1 (C1D1), immediately before nivolumab initiation. Relapse after autologous stem cell transplantation had occurred in all trial patients, and cohorts A, B and C were distinguished by prior brentuximab vedotin exposure. The trial cohort included around 60 patients with relapsed/refractory classical Hodgkin lymphoma, and each patient had a best overall response of complete response, partial response or progressive disease. Single-agent nivolumab was administered to trial patients in the multi-cohort phase II CheckMate 205 trial. An independent review committee assessed best overall response by applying the 2007 International Working Group response criteria. Trial PBMCs were obtained immediately prior to nivolumab initiation (C1D1) and on therapy at cycle 2 day 1 and cycle 4 day 1. Peripheral blood was collected in 8 mL Vacutainer Cell Preparation Tubes, from which PBMCs were isolated by centrifugation and then cryopreserved.

Sequences were derived from peripheral blood mononuclear cells (PBMCs), sampled at baseline. The V and J genes are TRBV19 and TRBJ1-5; matching of 6 bases hints at TRBD1 as the D gene. This TCR was sampled from a human donor with classical Hodgkin lymphoma. The DNA sequence is as follows: TGTGCCAGTAGTATAGATCAGGGGCGAAGAAATCAGCCCCAGCATTTT. Translated, this gives CASSIDQGRRNQPQHF.